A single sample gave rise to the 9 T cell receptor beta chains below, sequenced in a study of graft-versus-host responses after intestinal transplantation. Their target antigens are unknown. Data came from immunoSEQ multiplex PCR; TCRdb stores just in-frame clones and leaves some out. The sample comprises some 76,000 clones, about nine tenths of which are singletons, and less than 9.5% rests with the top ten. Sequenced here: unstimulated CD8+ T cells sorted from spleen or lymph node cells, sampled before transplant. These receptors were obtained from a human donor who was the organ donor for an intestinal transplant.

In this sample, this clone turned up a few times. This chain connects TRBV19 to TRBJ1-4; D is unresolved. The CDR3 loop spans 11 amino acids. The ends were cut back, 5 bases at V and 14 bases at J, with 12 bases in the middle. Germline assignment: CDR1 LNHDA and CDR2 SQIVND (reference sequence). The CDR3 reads CASSYGPRLFF. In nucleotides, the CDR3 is TGTGCCAGTAGTTATGGACCACGTCTGTTTTTT. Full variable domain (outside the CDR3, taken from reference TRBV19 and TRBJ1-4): DGGITQSPKYLFRKEGQNVTLSCEQNLNHDAMYWYRQDPGQGLRLIYYSQIVNDFQKGDIAEGYSVSREKKESFPLTVTSAQKNPTAFYLCASSYGPRLFFGSGTQLSVL.

CDR3 region: CAWTPGQGYNEQFF. The CDR3 coding sequence is TGTGCCTGGACCCCGGGACAGGGCTACAATGAGCAGTTCTTC. The chain combines TRBV30 with TRBJ2-1; 9 bases align to TRBD1. The CDR3 loop spans 14 amino acids. V lost 4 bases to trimming and J lost 3 bases; unmatched junction nucleotides: 4. Germline V gives CDR1 GTSNPN, CDR2 SVGIG (reference sequence).

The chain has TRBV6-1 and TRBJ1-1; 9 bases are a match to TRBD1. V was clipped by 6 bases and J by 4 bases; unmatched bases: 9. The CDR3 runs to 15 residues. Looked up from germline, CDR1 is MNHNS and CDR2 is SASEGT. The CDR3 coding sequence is TGTGCCAGCAGGCCGGACAGGGGTTGGGGCACTGAAGCTTTCTTT. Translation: CASRPDRGWGTEAFF.

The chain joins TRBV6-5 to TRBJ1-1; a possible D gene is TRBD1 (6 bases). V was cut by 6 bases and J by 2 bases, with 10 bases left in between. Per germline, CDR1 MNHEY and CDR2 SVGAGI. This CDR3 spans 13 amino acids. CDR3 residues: CASREDSNTEAFF. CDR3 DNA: TGTGCCAGCAGAGAGGACAGTAACACTGAAGCTTTCTTT.

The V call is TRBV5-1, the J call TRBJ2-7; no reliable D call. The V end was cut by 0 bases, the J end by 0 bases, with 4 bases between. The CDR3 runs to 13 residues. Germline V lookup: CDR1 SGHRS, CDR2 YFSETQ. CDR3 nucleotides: TGCGCCAGCAGCTTGGAGAGCTCCTACGAGCAGTACTTC. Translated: CASSLESSYEQYF.

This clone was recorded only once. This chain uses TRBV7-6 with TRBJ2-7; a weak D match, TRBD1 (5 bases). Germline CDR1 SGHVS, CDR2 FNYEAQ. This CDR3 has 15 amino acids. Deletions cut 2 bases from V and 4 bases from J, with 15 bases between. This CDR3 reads CASSLIPDTFYEQYF. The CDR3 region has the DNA TGTGCCAGCAGCTTAATTCCGGACACCTTTTACGAGCAGTACTTC.

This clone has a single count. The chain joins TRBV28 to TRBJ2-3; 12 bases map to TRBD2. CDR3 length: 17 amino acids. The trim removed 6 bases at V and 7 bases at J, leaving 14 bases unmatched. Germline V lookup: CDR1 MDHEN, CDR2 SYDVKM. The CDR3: CASSSLAGGKFRNTQYF. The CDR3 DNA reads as TGTGCCAGCAGCTCCCTAGCGGGGGGGAAGTTCCGGAATACGCAGTATTTT.

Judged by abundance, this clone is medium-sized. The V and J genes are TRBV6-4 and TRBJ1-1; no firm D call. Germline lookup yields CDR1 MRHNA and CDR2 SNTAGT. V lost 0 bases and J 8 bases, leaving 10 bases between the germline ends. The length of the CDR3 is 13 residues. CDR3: CASSDSADGEAFF. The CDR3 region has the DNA TGTGCCAGCAGTGACTCGGCCGACGGCGAAGCTTTCTTT.

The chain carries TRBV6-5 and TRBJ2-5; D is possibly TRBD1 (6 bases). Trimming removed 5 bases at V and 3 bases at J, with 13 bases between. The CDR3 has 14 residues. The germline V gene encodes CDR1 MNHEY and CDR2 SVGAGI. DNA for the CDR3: TGTGCCAGCAGTGTCGGACAGCTTGAAGAGACCCAGTACTTC. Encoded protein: CASSVGQLEETQYF.